A selection of T cell receptor beta chains follows, all from one sample in a study of shared clonotypes between healthy human individuals. The table came from immunoSEQ multiplex PCR; TCRdb's copy has only in-frame clones and leaves some out. The sample contains roughly 2.2 million clones, approximately 95% of which appear only once. The sample was naive CD4+ T cells from PBMCs. The origin of the receptors is a man aged 18 to 30 in good health. Some clones in this sample may be carry-over from other donors' samples. Both conserved end residues are part of each CDR3. Fields, in order: J gene, D gene, clone size, V gene, CDR3 protein, CDR3 DNA. The D gene is left open where the match is weak. Part of the rows lack a size; the others show once, few, many or a class for expanded clones.

j_gene: TRBJ1-4
d_gene: -
abundance: -
v_gene: TRBV2
CDR3aa: CASTQGGEKLFF
CDR3nt: TGTGCCAGCACCCAGGGTGGGGAAAAACTGTTTTTT

j_gene: TRBJ1-1
d_gene: -
abundance: -
v_gene: TRBV18
CDR3aa: CASSPDAMNTEAFF
CDR3nt: TGTGCCAGCTCACCAGACGCGATGAACACTGAAGCTTTCTTT

j_gene: TRBJ2-3
d_gene: -
abundance: -
v_gene: TRBV5-4
CDR3aa: CASSFNPLNTDTQYF
CDR3nt: TGTGCCAGCAGCTTTAACCCCCTCAACACAGATACGCAGTATTTT

j_gene: TRBJ2-7
d_gene: -
abundance: -
v_gene: TRBV11-2
CDR3aa: CASSPFSYEQYF
CDR3nt: TGTGCCAGCAGCCCCTTTTCTTACGAGCAGTACTTC

j_gene: TRBJ2-1
d_gene: -
abundance: -
v_gene: TRBV11-3
CDR3aa: CASSFGDPAYNEQFF
CDR3nt: TGTGCCAGCAGCTTCGGCGACCCGGCCTACAATGAGCAGTTCTTC

j_gene: TRBJ2-2
d_gene: -
abundance: -
v_gene: TRBV5-1
CDR3aa: CASSLAGGEGLFF
CDR3nt: TGCGCCAGCAGCTTGGCCGGGGGAGAGGGGCTGTTTTTT

j_gene: TRBJ1-1
d_gene: TRBD1
abundance: -
v_gene: TRBV5-4
CDR3aa: CASSLDRGTNTEAFF
CDR3nt: TGTGCCAGCAGCTTGGACAGGGGGACGAACACTGAAGCTTTCTTT

j_gene: TRBJ2-3
d_gene: -
abundance: -
v_gene: TRBV2
CDR3aa: CASTPYSSTDTQYF
CDR3nt: TGTGCCAGCACCCCGTATTCTAGCACAGATACGCAGTATTTT

j_gene: TRBJ2-1
d_gene: TRBD1
abundance: once
v_gene: TRBV5-1
CDR3aa: CASRDPGTGDNEQFF
CDR3nt: TGCGCCAGCAGGGATCCGGGGACAGGAGATAATGAGCAGTTCTTC

j_gene: TRBJ2-2
d_gene: TRBD2
abundance: -
v_gene: TRBV9
CDR3aa: CASSVGLATGELFF
CDR3nt: TGTGCCAGCAGCGTAGGACTAGCAACCGGGGAGCTGTTTTTT

j_gene: TRBJ2-2
d_gene: TRBD2
abundance: -
v_gene: TRBV4-1
CDR3aa: CASSRTVAGGPLRTGELFF
CDR3nt: TGCGCCAGCAGCCGGACAGTAGCGGGAGGGCCTCTTAGGACCGGGGAGCTGTTTTTT

j_gene: TRBJ2-1
d_gene: TRBD2
abundance: -
v_gene: TRBV2
CDR3aa: CASSELAGGWNEQFF
CDR3nt: TGTGCCAGCAGTGAACTAGCGGGAGGCTGGAATGAGCAGTTCTTC

j_gene: TRBJ2-7
d_gene: TRBD2
abundance: -
v_gene: TRBV4-2
CDR3aa: CASSPLPLAGGHYEQYF
CDR3nt: TGTGCCAGCAGCCCCCTACCACTAGCGGGAGGACACTACGAGCAGTACTTC

j_gene: TRBJ2-5
d_gene: -
abundance: once
v_gene: TRBV29-1
CDR3aa: CSVDVSTETQYF
CDR3nt: TGCAGCGTTGATGTGTCGACGGAGACCCAGTACTTC